The clone carrying this T cell receptor (beta chain) was counted once. Trimming took 2 bases from V and 4 from J, leaving 11 bases between them. CDR1 is KGHSH and CDR2 is LQKENI in the germline V gene. The CDR3 covers 15 residues. The data stem from a study of blood T cell repertoires in COVID-19. Whole-study context: Nucleic acid was either cDNA or gDNA, and it came from T cells, B-cell-depleted T cells, or PBMCs.

Some clones are missing from TCRdb's copy, which holds only in-frame ones; the method was immunoSEQ multiplex PCR. The data contain under 100,000 clones, just under 85% of them seen just once; the ten biggest clones take up 18%. The chain uses TRBV18 and TRBJ2-2, with no clear D. This TCR was recovered from a man at least 80 years old with active or convalescent COVID-19. Specimen: peripheral blood. The CDR3: CASSPRDRLTGELFF. DNA for the CDR3: TGTGCCAGCTCACCAAGAGATCGACTCACCGGGGAGCTGTTTTTT.